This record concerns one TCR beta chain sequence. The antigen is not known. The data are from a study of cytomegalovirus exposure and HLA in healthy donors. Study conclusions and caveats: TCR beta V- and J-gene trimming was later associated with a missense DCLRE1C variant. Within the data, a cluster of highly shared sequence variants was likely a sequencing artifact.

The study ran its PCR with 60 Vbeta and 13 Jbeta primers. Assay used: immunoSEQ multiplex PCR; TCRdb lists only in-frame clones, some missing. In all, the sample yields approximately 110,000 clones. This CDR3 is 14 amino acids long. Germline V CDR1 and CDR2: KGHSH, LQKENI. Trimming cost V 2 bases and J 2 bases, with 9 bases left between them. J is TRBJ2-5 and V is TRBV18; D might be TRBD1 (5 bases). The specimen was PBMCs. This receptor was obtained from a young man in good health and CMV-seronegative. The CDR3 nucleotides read TGTGCCAGCTCACCATGGGGCCAGCAAGAGACCCAGTACTTC. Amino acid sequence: CASSPWGQQETQYF.